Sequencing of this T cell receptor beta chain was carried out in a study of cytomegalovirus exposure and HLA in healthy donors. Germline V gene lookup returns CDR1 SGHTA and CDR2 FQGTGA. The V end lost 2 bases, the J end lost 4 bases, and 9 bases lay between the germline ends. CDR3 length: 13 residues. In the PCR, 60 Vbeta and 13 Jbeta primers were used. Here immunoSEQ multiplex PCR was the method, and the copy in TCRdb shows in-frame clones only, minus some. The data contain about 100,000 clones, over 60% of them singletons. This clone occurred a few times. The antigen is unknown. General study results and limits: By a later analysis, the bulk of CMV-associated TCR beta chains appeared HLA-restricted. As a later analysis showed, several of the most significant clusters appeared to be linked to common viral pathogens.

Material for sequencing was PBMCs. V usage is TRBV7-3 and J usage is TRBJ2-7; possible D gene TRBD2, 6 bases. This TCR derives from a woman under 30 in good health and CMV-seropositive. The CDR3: CASSLGAGYEQYF. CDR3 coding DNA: TGTGCCAGCAGCTTAGGGGCGGGGTACGAGCAGTACTTC.